These T cell receptor beta chains were read from a single sample in a study of T cell repertoires in aging, cancer and after chemotherapy. Each CDR3 protein gets one entry after TCRdb re-called the multiplex PCR reads with MiXCR. This table has under 7,500 distinct CDR3 sequences, 27% appearing once. Input material: blood. Receptors were obtained from a human donor in good health. Each CDR3 is given with its conserved first and last residue. D genes are given only for firm matches. Rows give clone size only sometimes, using once, few, many, or a class for an expanded clone.

v_call	d_call	j_call	clone_size	cdr3_aa	cdr3_nt
TRBV4-1	.	TRBJ1-1	.	CASSQEAFAEARYTEAFF	TGCGCCAGCAGCCAAGAAGCTTTTGCCGAAGCTCGGTACACTGAAGCTTTCTTT
TRBV6-5	.	TRBJ2-2	medium-sized	CAVQVSNTGELFF	TGTGCCGTCCAGGTTTCCAACACCGGGGAGCTGTTTTTT
TRBV3-1	.	TRBJ2-4	.	CASSQVTGTLSKNIQYF	TGTGCCAGCAGCCAAGTCACGGGGACGTTATCCAAAAACATTCAGTACTTC
TRBV19	.	TRBJ1-1	medium-sized	CASSYNSGVGAFF	TGTGCCAGTAGCTATAATTCCGGGGTCGGAGCTTTCTTT
TRBV6-4	.	TRBJ2-3	once	CASSEGQGSIDTQYF	TGTGCCAGCAGTGAGGGGCAGGGGAGCATAGATACGCAGTATTTT
TRBV7-3	TRBD2	TRBJ2-3	.	CASSYTRTSVGTDTQYF	TGTGCCAGCAGCTACACCCGGACTAGCGTTGGGACAGATACGCAGTATTTT
TRBV11-1	.	TRBJ2-5	.	CASSLDGETQYF	TGTGCCAGCAGCTTAGATGGGGAGACCCAGTACTTC
TRBV20-1	TRBD2	TRBJ2-7	.	CSARQTASGFFHYEQYF	TGCAGTGCTAGACAAACCGCTAGCGGGTTCTTTCACTACGAGCAGTACTTC
TRBV6-1	.	TRBJ1-1	medium-sized	CASSAGRDTEAFF	TGTGCCAGCAGTGCGGGGCGTGACACTGAAGCTTTCTTT
TRBV7-2	.	TRBJ1-4	medium-sized	CASSLQGRPNEKLFF	TGTGCCAGCAGCTTACAAGGCAGGCCTAATGAAAAACTGTTTTTT
TRBV6-6	.	TRBJ2-1	medium-sized	CASTLLSSHEQFF	TGTGCCAGCACCCTCCTTAGCTCCCATGAGCAGTTCTTC
TRBV18	.	TRBJ2-5	.	CASSLSYGETQYF	TGTGCCAGCTCACTATCCTACGGAGAGACCCAGTACTTC
TRBV9	.	TRBJ2-1	.	CASSVSAGKNEQFF	TGTGCCAGCAGCGTAAGTGCGGGAAAAAATGAGCAGTTCTTC
TRBV6-2/TRBV6-3	.	TRBJ2-3	.	CASGTFREITDTQYF	TGTGCCAGCGGGACTTTCAGGGAAATCACAGATACGCAGTATTTT
TRBV20-1	.	TRBJ2-1	medium-sized	CSALRDTGSRDEQFF	TGCAGTGCTCTCCGGGACACCGGATCGAGAGATGAGCAGTTCTTC
TRBV6-1	TRBD1	TRBJ2-3	medium-sized	CASRGQGRDTQYF	TGTGCCAGCAGGGGACAGGGCAGAGATACGCAGTATTTT
TRBV11-2	TRBD2	TRBJ2-2	medium-sized	CASSRPIPPSGRAGTGELFF	TGTGCCAGCAGCCGACCTATCCCTCCTAGCGGGAGGGCGGGCACCGGGGAGCTGTTTTTT
TRBV27	TRBD1	TRBJ2-6	medium-sized	CATVGTGNSGANVLTF	TGTGCCACCGTAGGGACAGGCAACTCTGGGGCCAACGTCCTGACTTTC
TRBV18	.	TRBJ1-1	medium-sized	CASSPLVGDGGEAFF	TGTGCCAGCTCACCACTCGTAGGGGACGGAGGTGAAGCTTTCTTT
TRBV7-2	.	TRBJ1-1	.	CASSLALNRVNTEAFF	TGTGCCAGCAGCTTGGCCCTAAACAGGGTGAACACTGAAGCTTTCTTT
TRBV6-5	TRBD1	TRBJ2-1	.	CASSYAAGGFPNEQFF	TGTGCCAGCAGTTACGCGGCAGGGGGTTTCCCCAATGAGCAGTTCTTC
TRBV30	.	TRBJ2-5	.	CAWSHGAQETQYF	TGTGCCTGGTCCCACGGGGCCCAAGAGACCCAGTACTTC
TRBV29-1	.	TRBJ1-5	medium-sized	CSVEVAQRGSNQPQHF	TGCAGCGTTGAAGTTGCCCAGAGGGGGAGCAATCAGCCCCAGCATTTT
TRBV5-3	.	TRBJ2-1	.	CARSLDVPLLDEQFF	TGTGCCAGAAGCTTGGACGTTCCCTTGTTGGATGAGCAGTTCTTC
TRBV19	.	TRBJ2-1	.	CASSKGRNNEQFF	TGTGCCAGTAGTAAAGGGAGGAACAATGAGCAGTTCTTC
TRBV25-1	.	TRBJ2-7	.	CASSEKQADSYEQYF	TGTGCCAGCAGTGAGAAACAGGCGGACTCCTACGAGCAGTACTTC
TRBV18	.	TRBJ2-5	few	CASSPDGAQYF	TGTGCCAGCTCACCAGACGGGGCCCAGTACTTC
TRBV9	.	TRBJ2-1	few	CASSVADSYNEQFF	TGTGCCAGCAGCGTAGCCGACAGCTACAATGAGCAGTTCTTC
TRBV6-2/TRBV6-3	.	TRBJ1-2	medium-sized	CASSITGGHYGYTF	TGTGCCAGCAGTATCACAGGAGGCCACTATGGCTACACCTTC
TRBV5-1	.	TRBJ2-7	few	CASSLGRNEQYF	TGCGCCAGCAGCTTGGGCAGGAACGAGCAGTACTTC
TRBV11-3	TRBD1	TRBJ2-7	.	CASSRDSESYEQYF	TGTGCCAGCAGCCGGGACAGCGAATCCTACGAGCAGTACTTC
TRBV28	TRBD1	TRBJ1-5	.	CASSGTGIYNQPQHF	TGTGCCAGCAGTGGGACAGGGATTTACAATCAGCCCCAGCATTTT
TRBV14	TRBD1	TRBJ2-3	medium-sized	CATGTGGTDTQYF	TGTGCCACCGGGACAGGGGGCACAGATACGCAGTATTTT
TRBV19	TRBD2	TRBJ2-3	medium-sized	CASSTTSGGTDTQYF	TGTGCCAGTAGTACCACTAGCGGAGGCACAGATACGCAGTATTTT
TRBV5-1	.	TRBJ2-3	.	CASSLGISDTQYF	TGCGCCAGCAGCTTGGGAATTTCTGATACGCAGTATTTT
TRBV6-5	TRBD1	TRBJ2-2	medium-sized	CASSYAAGGTGELFF	TGTGCCAGCAGTTACGCGGCAGGGGGTACCGGGGAGCTGTTTTTT
TRBV5-1	.	TRBJ2-1	.	CASRGGEGGQNEQFF	TGCGCCAGCAGGGGCGGGGAAGGGGGTCAAAATGAGCAGTTCTTC
TRBV13	.	TRBJ2-7	medium-sized	CASSSTEVAHEQYF	TGTGCCAGCAGCTCGACCGAGGTTGCCCACGAGCAGTACTTC
TRBV29-1	.	TRBJ1-1	medium-sized	CSVEGRISNTEAFF	TGCAGCGTTGAGGGACGGATATCTAACACTGAAGCTTTCTTT
TRBV29-1	TRBD1	TRBJ1-1	medium-sized	CSVGWVEWTGSLNTEAFF	TGCAGCGTCGGTTGGGTTGAGTGGACAGGGAGCTTAAACACTGAAGCTTTCTTT
TRBV28	.	TRBJ1-1	.	CASSLDASAFF	TGTGCCAGCAGTTTGGACGCTTCAGCTTTCTTT
TRBV28	.	TRBJ2-4	.	CASSLLHPRRQSLAKNIQYF	TGTGCCAGCAGTTTACTGCACCCTCGGCGGCAATCACTAGCCAAAAACATTCAGTACTTC
TRBV6-1	.	TRBJ1-2	medium-sized	CASSPTTGSLYGYTF	TGTGCCAGCAGCCCTACTACAGGGTCCCTCTATGGCTACACCTTC
TRBV10-3	.	TRBJ2-5	.	CAISEAEGKVLETQYF	TGTGCCATCAGTGAGGCAGAGGGCAAGGTATTGGAGACCCAGTACTTC
TRBV2	TRBD1	TRBJ2-2	once	CATDRGLATGELFF	TGTGCCACCGACAGGGGGCTCGCCACCGGGGAGCTGTTTTTT
TRBV15	.	TRBJ2-1	.	CATSREGGSYNKQFF	TGTGCCACCAGCAGAGAGGGGGGCTCCTACAATAAGCAGTTCTTC
TRBV4-1	.	TRBJ2-7	few	CASSQTGSPGEQYF	TGCGCCAGCAGCCAAACAGGGAGTCCGGGGGAGCAGTACTTC
TRBV7-3	TRBD1	TRBJ1-1	.	CASSHSSTGTYTEAFF	TGTGCCAGCAGCCATTCTTCGACAGGGACCTACACTGAAGCTTTCTTT
TRBV11-3	.	TRBJ1-3	medium-sized	CASSSLYPGNTIYF	TGTGCCAGCAGCTCACTCTACCCGGGAAACACCATATATTTT
TRBV7-9	.	TRBJ2-3	medium-sized	CASSLSGRRNTDTQYF	TGTGCCAGCAGCTTGTCCGGGAGACGAAACACAGATACGCAGTATTTT
TRBV5-6	TRBD1	TRBJ1-2	medium-sized	CASSRGDRFTYGYTF	TGTGCCAGCAGCCGCGGGGACAGGTTTACCTATGGCTACACCTTC
TRBV2	.	TRBJ2-5	.	CASSDRVRGETQYF	TGTGCCAGCAGTGATAGGGTCAGGGGAGAGACCCAGTACTTC
TRBV7-9	.	TRBJ1-1	medium-sized	CASSLDLRANTEAFF	TGTGCCAGCAGCTTAGATTTGCGGGCGAACACTGAAGCTTTCTTT
TRBV28	TRBD1	TRBJ2-7	.	CASRDRGYEQYF	TGTGCCAGCAGAGACAGGGGCTACGAGCAGTACTTC